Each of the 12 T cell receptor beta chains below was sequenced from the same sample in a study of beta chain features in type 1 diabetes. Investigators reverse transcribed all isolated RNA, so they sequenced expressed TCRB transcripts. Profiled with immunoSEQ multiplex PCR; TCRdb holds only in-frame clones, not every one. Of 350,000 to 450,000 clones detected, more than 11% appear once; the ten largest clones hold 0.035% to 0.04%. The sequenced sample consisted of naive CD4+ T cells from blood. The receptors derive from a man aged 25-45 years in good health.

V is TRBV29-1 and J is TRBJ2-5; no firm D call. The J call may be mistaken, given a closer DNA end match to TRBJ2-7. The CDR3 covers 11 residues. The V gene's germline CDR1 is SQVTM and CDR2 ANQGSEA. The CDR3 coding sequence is TGCAGCGTCCCTGGGGCCTACGAGCAGTACTTC. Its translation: CSVPGAYEQYF.

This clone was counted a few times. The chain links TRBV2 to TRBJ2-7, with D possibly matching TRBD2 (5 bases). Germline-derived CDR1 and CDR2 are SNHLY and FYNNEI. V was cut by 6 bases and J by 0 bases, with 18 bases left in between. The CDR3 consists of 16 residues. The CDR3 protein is CASRGSGGLSSYEQYV. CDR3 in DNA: TGTGCCAGCAGAGGATCGGGCGGGTTAAGCTCCTACGAGCAGTACGTC.

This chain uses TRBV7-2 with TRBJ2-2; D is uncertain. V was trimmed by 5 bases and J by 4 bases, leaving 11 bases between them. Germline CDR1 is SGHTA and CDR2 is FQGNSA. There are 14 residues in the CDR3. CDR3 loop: CASSVPGRTGELFF. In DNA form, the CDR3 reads TGTGCCAGCAGCGTCCCAGGTCGCACCGGGGAGCTGTTTTTT.

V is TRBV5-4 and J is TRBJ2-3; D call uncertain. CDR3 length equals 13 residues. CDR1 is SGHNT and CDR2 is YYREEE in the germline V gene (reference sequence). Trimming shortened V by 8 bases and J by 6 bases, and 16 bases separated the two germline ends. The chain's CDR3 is CASREVSVDTQYF. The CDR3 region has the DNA TGTGCCAGTCGAGAGGTTTCAGTCGATACGCAGTATTTT.

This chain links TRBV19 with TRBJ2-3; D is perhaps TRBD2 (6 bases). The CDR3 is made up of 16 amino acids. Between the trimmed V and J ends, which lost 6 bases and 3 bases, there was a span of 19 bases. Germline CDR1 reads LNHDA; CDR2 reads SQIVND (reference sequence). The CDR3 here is CASSSPGGGVTDTQYF. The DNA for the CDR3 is TGTGCCAGTAGCTCTCCCGGCGGAGGGGTTACAGATACGCAGTATTTT.

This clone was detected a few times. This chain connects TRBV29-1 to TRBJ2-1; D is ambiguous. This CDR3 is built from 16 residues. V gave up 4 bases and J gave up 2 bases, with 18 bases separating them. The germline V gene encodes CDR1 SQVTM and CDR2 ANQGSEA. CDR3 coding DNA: TGCAGCGTTGTTCGGTTGGGGTCGAGGCCCTACAATGAGCAGTTCTTC. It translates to CSVVRLGSRPYNEQFF.

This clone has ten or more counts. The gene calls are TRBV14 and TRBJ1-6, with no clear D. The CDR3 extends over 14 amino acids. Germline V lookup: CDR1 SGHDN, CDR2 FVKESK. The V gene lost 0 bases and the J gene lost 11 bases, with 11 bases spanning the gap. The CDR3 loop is CASSQELGSAPLHF. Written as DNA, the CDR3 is TGTGCCAGCAGCCAAGAGCTGGGGTCGGCACCCCTCCACTTT.

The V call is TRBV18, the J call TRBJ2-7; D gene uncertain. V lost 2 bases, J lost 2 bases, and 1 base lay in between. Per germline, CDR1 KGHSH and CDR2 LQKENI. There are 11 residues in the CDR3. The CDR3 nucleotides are TGTGCCAGCTCACCAGCCTACGAGCAGTACTTC. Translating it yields CASSPAYEQYF.

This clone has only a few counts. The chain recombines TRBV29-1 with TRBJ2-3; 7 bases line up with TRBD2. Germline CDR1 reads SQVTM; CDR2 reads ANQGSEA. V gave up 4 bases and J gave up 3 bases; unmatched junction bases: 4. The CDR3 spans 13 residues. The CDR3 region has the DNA TGCAGCGTTGGAGGGACTATAACAGATACGCAGTATTTT. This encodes CSVGGTITDTQYF.

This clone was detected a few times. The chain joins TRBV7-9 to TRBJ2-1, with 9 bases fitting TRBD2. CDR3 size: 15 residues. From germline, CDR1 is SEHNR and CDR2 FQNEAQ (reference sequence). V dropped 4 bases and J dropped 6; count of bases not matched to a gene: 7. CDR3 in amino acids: CASSYTTSGTNEQFF. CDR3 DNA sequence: TGTGCCAGCAGCTACACGACTAGCGGCACCAATGAGCAGTTCTTC.

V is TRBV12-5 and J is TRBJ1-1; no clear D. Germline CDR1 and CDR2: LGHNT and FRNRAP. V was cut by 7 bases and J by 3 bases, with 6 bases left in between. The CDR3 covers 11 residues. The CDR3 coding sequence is TGTGCTAGTGCCGTCTACACTGAAGCTTTCTTT. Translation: CASAVYTEAFF.

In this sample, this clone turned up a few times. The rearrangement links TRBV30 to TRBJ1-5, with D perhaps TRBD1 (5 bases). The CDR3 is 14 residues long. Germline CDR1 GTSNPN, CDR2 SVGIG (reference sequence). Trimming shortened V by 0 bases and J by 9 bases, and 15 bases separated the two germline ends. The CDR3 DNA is TGTGCCTGGAGTGTAGCCGGGACCTTGGGGCCCCAGCATTTT. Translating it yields CAWSVAGTLGPQHF.